The 13 T cell receptor beta chains below come from one sample, sequenced in a study of blood T cell repertoires in COVID-19. Only in-frame clones appear in the TCRdb table, and some are missing; sequencing was by immunoSEQ multiplex PCR. The sample holds around 200,000 clones, 85% seen once. Material: PBMCs or T cells enriched from blood (not recorded which). These receptors were taken from a man aged 40-50 years who had recovered from COVID-19.

CDR3 region: CASSFPTSGGGSYEQYF. The CDR3 bases are TGTGCCAGCAGCTTCCCCACTAGCGGAGGAGGCTCCTACGAGCAGTACTTC. The rearrangement joins TRBV7-8 to TRBJ2-7; TRBD2 aligns across 8 bases. Germline V gene sequence: CDR1 SGHVS, CDR2 FQNEAQ. J lost 0 bases, V lost 3 bases, and 10 bases had no gene match. The CDR3 covers 17 residues.

This chain's CDR3 is CASSPPSRTGELFF. DNA for the CDR3: TGTGCCAGCTCACCACCGTCTAGGACCGGGGAGCTGTTTTTT. The chain combines TRBV18 with TRBJ2-2; D unresolved. CDR3 size: 14 residues. The V gene's germline CDR1 is KGHSH and CDR2 LQKENI. Trimming took off 0 bases at V and 5 bases at J, with 7 bases between the two ends.

The chain recombines TRBV27 with TRBJ1-2, with D possibly matching TRBD1 (5 bases). Germline loops: CDR1 MNHEY, CDR2 SMNVEV (reference sequence). V lost 6 bases to trimming and J lost 3 bases, with 11 bases between them. This CDR3 region has 13 residues. CDR3 nucleotide sequence: TGTGCCAGCAGCGCCCCGGGGGACTATGGCTACACCTTC. The encoded protein is CASSAPGDYGYTF.

CDR3 region: CASGDRGRGYEQYF. As DNA, the CDR3 is TGTGCCAGTGGGGACAGGGGGCGCGGTTACGAGCAGTACTTC. This chain joins TRBV19 and TRBJ2-7; 12 nucleotides line up with TRBD1. This CDR3 has 14 amino acids. Germline V gives CDR1 LNHDA, CDR2 SQIVND (reference sequence). J was trimmed by 4 bases and V by 8 bases; bases with no gene match: 6.

The V call is TRBV19, the J call TRBJ2-7, with D unclear. CDR1 and CDR2 from the germline V gene are LNHDA and SQIVND (reference sequence). The CDR3 runs to 13 residues. V dropped 5 bases and J dropped 2 bases, with 10 bases sitting between them. CDR3 nucleotide sequence: TGTGCCAGTAGTCCACTCCATCCCTACGAGCAGTACTTC. Translating it yields CASSPLHPYEQYF.

The chain combines TRBV18 with TRBJ1-6, with 10 nucleotides matching TRBD1. CDR1 KGHSH and CDR2 LQKENI come from the germline V gene. J was trimmed by 6 bases and V by 3 bases; bases with no gene match: 5. The CDR3 extends over 16 amino acids. The CDR3 region is CASSPRTGGGNSPLHF. The CDR3 DNA reads as TGTGCCAGCTCACCTCGGACAGGGGGAGGTAATTCACCCCTCCACTTT.

This sequence joins TRBV11-2 and TRBJ1-3, with no clear D. Trimming took 5 bases from V and 1 from J, leaving 9 bases between them. This CDR3 is built from 14 residues. CDR1 and CDR2 (germline): SGHAT, FQNNGV. The CDR3 loop reads CASSPGGSGNTIYF. The DNA of the CDR3 is TGTGCCAGCAGCCCCGGCGGGTCTGGAAACACCATATATTTT.

The chain employs TRBV5-4 and TRBJ2-5; 9 nucleotides align to TRBD2. Germline trimming cut 4 bases from V and 5 bases from J; bases unmatched to any gene: 12. The germline gives CDR1 SGHNT, CDR2 YYREEE (reference sequence). The CDR3 has 16 residues. In DNA, the CDR3 is TGTGCCAGCAGCCCCCCATCTAGCGGGGTAGGGGAGACCCAGTACTTC. Translating it yields CASSPPSSGVGETQYF.

This chain connects TRBV6-6 to TRBJ1-6, with 9 bases that match TRBD1. Germline V gene sequence: CDR1 MNHNY, CDR2 SVGAGI (reference sequence). The CDR3 is made up of 15 amino acids. After removal of 6 bases from V and 10 bases from J, the junction contained 10 bases not matched to a gene. CDR3 bases: TGTGCCAGCAGGCGGGACAGGGTATACTACTCACCCCTCCACTTT. Its translation is CASRRDRVYYSPLHF.

The V gene is TRBV19, the J gene TRBJ2-5; D possibly corresponds to TRBD2 (6 bases). Germline V lookup: CDR1 LNHDA, CDR2 SQIVND (reference sequence). Between the trimmed V and J ends, which lost 1 base and 1 base, there was a span of 13 bases. The CDR3 loop spans 16 amino acids. This chain's CDR3 is CASSIGPGLGQETQYF. CDR3 coding DNA: TGTGCCAGTAGTATAGGCCCGGGACTCGGCCAAGAGACCCAGTACTTC.

V gene TRBV5-1 combines with J gene TRBJ2-2; TRBD2 might be the D (6 bases). V lost 6 bases, J lost 4 bases, and 13 bases lay in between. Germline-derived CDR1 and CDR2 are SGHRS and YFSETQ. The CDR3 covers 14 residues. CDR3 amino acids: CASTLYSGTGELFF. The DNA for the CDR3 is TGCGCCAGCACCCTCTATAGCGGCACCGGGGAGCTGTTTTTT.

The genes are TRBV5-1 and TRBJ1-4; 7 bases fit TRBD1. CDR1 and CDR2 (germline): SGHRS, YFSETQ. The CDR3 sequence is 15 residues long. The J segment lost 5 bases and the V segment lost 0 bases, leaving 4 bases of the junction unmatched. The CDR3 loop reads CASSLAAGGNEKLFF. DNA for the CDR3: TGCGCCAGCAGCTTGGCGGCAGGGGGAAATGAAAAACTGTTTTTT. The entire variable domain, with the rest obtained from reference TRBV5-1 and TRBJ1-4, is as follows: KAGVTQTPRYLIKTRGQQVTLSCSPISGHRSVSWYQQTPGQGLQFLFEYFSETQRNKGNFPGRFSGRQFSNSRSEMNVSTLELGDSALYLCASSLAAGGNEKLFFGSGTQLSVL.

The J gene is TRBJ2-1, the V gene TRBV9; D may be TRBD1 (6 bases). From germline, CDR1 is SGDLS and CDR2 YYNGEE. V shed 3 bases and J shed 2 bases, with 12 bases lying between them. CDR3 length: 15 amino acids. The CDR3 region has the DNA TGTGCCAGCAGCGAAACAGGGTCACCCTACAATGAGCAGTTCTTC. It codes for CASSETGSPYNEQFF.